The next 27 T cell receptor beta chains were all read from a single sample in a study of blood T cells in healthy people across ages. Alongside a J-beta primer mix, a sample-barcoded 5' primer served in a second PCR lasting about 7 to 11 cycles. MiXCR, applied by TCRdb to the 5' RACE reads, yields one record per CDR3 protein. The repertoire holds 850,000 or so distinct CDR3 sequences, with 29% as singletons. The sequenced material came from blood. These receptors were collected from a woman at least 80 years old in good health.

This clonotype was seen at least ten times. This chain connects TRBV20-1 to TRBJ2-7, with 12 nucleotides matching TRBD1. CDR1 is DFQATT, CDR2 SNEGSKA, per germline (reference sequence). CDR3 length: 15 amino acids. The V and J ends lost 2 bases and 0 bases, in that order; junction bases with no gene match: 2. CDR3 nucleotides: TGCAGTGCTAGACCGGGACAGGGGGCCTCCTACGAGCAGTACTTC. It is translated as CSARPGQGASYEQYF.

This clonotype was seen repeatedly, ten times or more. J is TRBJ1-6 and V is TRBV5-1; 9 bases agree with TRBD1. The germline gives CDR1 SGHRS, CDR2 YFSETQ. The CDR3 runs 14 residues. V lost 3 bases, J lost 10 bases, and 5 bases stayed unmatched. The CDR3 spells CASSYRTGESPLHF. CDR3 DNA: TGCGCCAGCAGCTACCGGACAGGGGAATCACCCCTCCACTTT.

This clonotype came up many times. The V and J genes are TRBV6-1 and TRBJ2-7, with D perhaps TRBD2 (5 bases). CDR1 is MNHNS, CDR2 SASEGT, per germline. The CDR3 extends over 14 amino acids. Trimming shortened V by 4 bases and J by 6 bases, and 16 bases separated the two germline ends. CDR3 amino acids: CASSVNLRGPEQYF. Here the CDR3 DNA reads TGTGCCAGCAGTGTGAACCTCCGGGGTCCCGAGCAGTACTTC.

This clonotype was recorded at least ten times. V usage is TRBV5-1 and J usage is TRBJ2-7; 11 bases are shared with TRBD1. The V gene end was trimmed by 4 bases and the J gene end by 7 bases; junction bases not matched to a gene: 10. The CDR3 totals 15 residues. Looked up from germline, CDR1 is SGHRS and CDR2 is YFSETQ. The CDR3 DNA reads as TGCGCCAGCAGCCCCCGTGAGGACAGGGGGCGGGAGCAGTACTTC. Protein product: CASSPREDRGREQYF.

Ten or more counts support this clonotype. J is TRBJ2-3 and V is TRBV5-1, with D perhaps matching TRBD1 or TRBD2 (7 bases each). The ends were cut back, 4 bases at V and 3 bases at J, with 18 bases in the middle. CDR1 and CDR2 (germline): SGHRS, YFSETQ. This CDR3 is 16 amino acids long. The CDR3 DNA is TGCGCCAGCAGCAGGGAGGGCTACAGGGGAACAGATACGCAGTATTTT. Translated, it gives CASSREGYRGTDTQYF. The full variable domain, in which reference TRBV5-1 and TRBJ2-3 provide the parts outside the CDR3, is KAGVTQTPRYLIKTRGQQVTLSCSPISGHRSVSWYQQTPGQGLQFLFEYFSETQRNKGNFPGRFSGRQFSNSRSEMNVSTLELGDSALYLCASSREGYRGTDTQYFGPGTRLTVL.

The chain is built from TRBV21-1 and TRBJ2-1. TRBV21-1 is deemed a pseudogene. The CDR3 is 17 amino acids. The CDR3 coding sequence is TGTGCCAGCAGCCAAGATAGGCAGCGGGGCTACTACAATGAGCAGTTCTTC. This translates into CASSQDRQRGYYNEQFF.

The sample holds many counts of this clonotype. The rearrangement joins TRBV10-3 to TRBJ2-1; D ambiguous. CDR1 and CDR2 from the germline V gene are ENHRY and SYGVKD. Deletions cut 7 bases from V and 5 bases from J, with 15 bases between. The CDR3 loop spans 14 amino acids. The CDR3 spells CAIKGEKVNNEQFF. CDR3 nucleotides: TGTGCCATCAAAGGAGAGAAGGTAAACAATGAGCAGTTCTTC.

This chain uses TRBV7-9 with TRBJ1-4, with D perhaps TRBD1 (5 bases). Between the trimmed V and J ends, which lost 3 bases and 8 bases, there was a span of 16 bases. The CDR3 runs 15 residues. Germline lookup yields CDR1 SEHNR and CDR2 FQNEAQ (reference sequence). CDR3 DNA: TGTGCCAGCAGCTTTGGAGCAGGGTCGGGGGAAAAACTGTTTTTT. Residues: CASSFGAGSGEKLFF.

This clonotype was detected many times. The chain has TRBV29-1 and TRBJ2-1; D gene unclear. There are 9 residues in the CDR3. The germline V and J ends were trimmed by 8 bases and 14 bases, with 13 bases remaining between them. Germline V gene data show CDR1 as SQVTM and CDR2 as ANQGSEA. The CDR3 DNA reads TGCAGCAACCGGATGAATGAGTTCTTC. Protein product: CSNRMNEFF.

This clonotype was seen a handful of times. V usage is TRBV28 and J usage is TRBJ1-5; D is perhaps TRBD1 (6 bases). This CDR3 has 15 amino acids. Trimming pared 6 bases from V and 3 bases from J, leaving 15 bases between. CDR1 and CDR2 from the germline V gene are MDHEN and SYDVKM. In DNA form, the CDR3 reads TGTGCCAGCAGACGTAGTGGGGGCCCCAATCAGCCCCAGCATTTT. Its translation: CASRRSGGPNQPQHF.

This clonotype was detected many times. J is TRBJ2-3 and V is TRBV12-3 or TRBV12-4; D possibly corresponds to TRBD2 (6 bases). V was trimmed by 6 bases and J by 0 bases, leaving 13 bases between them. The CDR3 totals 15 residues. The CDR3 DNA reads TGTGCCAGCAGCTTGCGGGGTCCTAGCACAGATACGCAGTATTTT. This translates into CASSLRGPSTDTQYF.

This clonotype was counted many times. The chain couples TRBV20-1 to TRBJ2-4; tentative D call: TRBD1 (5 bases). Germline V gene data show CDR1 as DFQATT and CDR2 as SNEGSKA (reference sequence). CDR3 length: 15 residues. V was pared by 2 bases and J by 0 bases, with 11 bases between. CDR3 in amino acids: CSARYRLLAKNIQYF. The CDR3 DNA follows: TGCAGTGCTAGATACAGGTTACTAGCCAAAAACATTCAGTACTTC.

In the case of this clonotype: With a much larger clone just one base away, this may be a read error. The J gene is TRBJ2-7, the V gene TRBV15, with 7 bases that match TRBD1. V lost 1 base and J lost 7; bases outside the gene matches: 10. Germline-derived CDR1 and CDR2 are LNHNV and YYDKDF (reference sequence). The CDR3 is made up of 15 amino acids. The CDR3 DNA reads TGTGCCACCAGCAGAGGAGGGGGCTCCCGCAATGAGCAGTACTTC. Amino acid sequence: CATSRGGGSRNEQYF. The variable domain in full, completed from reference TRBV15 and TRBJ2-7, reads DAMVIQNPRYQVTQFGKPVTLSCSQTLNHNVMYWYQQKSSQAPKLLFHYYDKDFNNEADTPDNFQSRRPNTSFCFLDIRSPGLGDTAMYLCATSRGGGSRNEQYFGPGTRLTVT.

This clonotype was detected ten times or more. The chain uses TRBV14 and TRBJ1-1, with D uncertain. The CDR3 consists of 13 residues. In germline, CDR1 is SGHDN, CDR2 FVKESK. The V end lost 1 base, the J end lost 5 bases, and 8 bases lay between the germline ends. CDR3 DNA: TGTGCCAGCAGCCAAGTCCCGGGGACTGAAGCTTTCTTT. Its translation is CASSQVPGTEAFF. Full variable domain (remainder filled in from reference TRBV14 and TRBJ1-1): EAGVTQFPSHSVIEKGQTVTLRCDPISGHDNLYWYRRVMGKEIKFLLHFVKESKQDESGMPNNRFLAERTGGTYSTLKVQPAELEDSGVYFCASSQVPGTEAFFGQGTRLTVV.

The table lists this clonotype with many counts. The chain couples TRBV9 to TRBJ2-3, with D maybe TRBD2 (6 bases). Trimming left V 2 bases short and J 4 bases short, with 14 bases between. The CDR3 sequence is 15 residues long. Germline values: CDR1 SGDLS, CDR2 YYNGEE. The CDR3 sequence: CASSVHPGEADTQYF. DNA for the CDR3: TGTGCCAGCAGCGTCCACCCCGGGGAGGCAGATACGCAGTATTTT.

Worth noting for this clonotype: Since a much larger clone is just one base distant, this may be a read error. The chain employs TRBV27 and TRBJ2-5, with 7 bases that match TRBD1. CDR3 length equals 13 residues. The germline gives CDR1 MNHEY, CDR2 SMNVEV (reference sequence). With 9 bases clipped from V and 11 bases from J, the junction kept 15 bases outside the gene matches. The DNA of the CDR3 is TGTGCCAGGTATCCCGACAGGGACAATGAGCAGTACTTC. As protein: CARYPDRDNEQYF.

This clonotype was seen only once. The J gene is TRBJ1-1, the V gene TRBV20-1; no clear D gene. V dropped 8 bases and J dropped 0 bases, with 13 bases sitting between them. The CDR3 covers 13 residues. The V gene's germline CDR1 is DFQATT and CDR2 SNEGSKA (reference sequence). CDR3 nucleotide sequence: TGCAGTACTCATGTCCAGATGAACACTGAAGCTTTCTTT. Translated, it gives CSTHVQMNTEAFF.

The chain links TRBV7-9 to TRBJ2-7, with 9 bases lining up with TRBD1. There are 15 residues in the CDR3. The V gene end was trimmed by 5 bases and the J gene end by 6 bases; junction bases not matched to a gene: 11. Germline V gene data show CDR1 as SEHNR and CDR2 as FQNEAQ (reference sequence). The CDR3 loop is CASSPQDRGSSEQYF. DNA of the CDR3: TGTGCCAGCAGCCCCCAAGACAGGGGGTCCAGCGAGCAGTACTTC.

The sample holds many counts of this clonotype. The genes are TRBV20-1 and TRBJ2-5; no clear D gene. The CDR3 runs to 12 residues. The V gene's germline CDR1 is DFQATT and CDR2 SNEGSKA (reference sequence). Trimming left V 1 base short and J 5 bases short, with 8 bases between. The CDR3 DNA is TGCAGTGCTAGAGGTAGCACGGAGACCCAGTACTTC. As protein: CSARGSTETQYF.

This clonotype was detected many times. This chain uses TRBV7-2 with TRBJ2-1, with 8 bases lining up with TRBD1. Germline CDR1 and CDR2: SGHTA and FQGNSA. Unmatched junction bases numbered 11, after V lost 4 bases and J lost 12 bases. This CDR3 comprises 14 residues. Here the CDR3 reads CASSSRGLQEGQFF. The CDR3 region has the DNA TGTGCCAGCAGCTCCAGGGGGCTCCAGGAGGGGCAGTTCTTC.

This clonotype appeared many times. This rearrangement joins TRBV6-1 to TRBJ2-5, with 9 bases lining up with TRBD1. Per germline, CDR1 MNHNS and CDR2 SASEGT. V shed 7 bases, J shed 5 bases, and the junction held 8 bases outside the gene matches. The CDR3 has 14 amino acids. The DNA for the CDR3 is TGTGCCAGCAAAGAACAGGGGGCTGGGGAGACCCAGTACTTC. Translating gives CASKEQGAGETQYF.

Concerning this clonotype: An end of the junction differs from the germline gene, which may be a read error. The CDR3: CARSTYTDTQYF. The CDR3 DNA is TGTGCCAGGAGTACGTACACAGATACGCAGTATTTT. The chain carries TRBV19 and TRBJ2-3; D gene unclear. The CDR3 consists of 12 residues. Germline CDR1 LNHDA, CDR2 SQIVND (reference sequence).

V usage is TRBV4-1 and J usage is TRBJ1-4, with 7 bases lining up with TRBD1. The germline gives CDR1 MGHRA, CDR2 YSYEKL. V gave up 2 bases and J gave up 9 bases; unmatched junction bases: 9. The CDR3 spans 15 residues. The CDR3 nucleotides read TGCGCCAGCAGCCAAAGTGACAGGGTAGAAAAAAAACTGTTTTTT. It encodes CASSQSDRVEKKLFF.

This clonotype was seen at least ten times. The chain employs TRBV20-1 and TRBJ1-1; possible D gene TRBD1, 5 bases. The CDR3 spans 14 residues. CDR1 is DFQATT and CDR2 is SNEGSKA in the germline V gene (reference sequence). Trimming left V 6 bases short and J 2 bases short, with 16 bases between. The CDR3 DNA reads TGCAGTGCCCCCTTCCCGGGGCCCAACACTGAAGCTTTCTTT. Its translation: CSAPFPGPNTEAFF.

In its sample, this clonotype was seen many times. This chain links TRBV5-1 with TRBJ2-7; D not resolved. V was trimmed by 2 bases and J by 3 bases, leaving 9 bases between them. In germline, CDR1 is SGHRS, CDR2 YFSETQ. This CDR3 contains 13 residues. CDR3 loop: CASSFCQDYEQYF. DNA for the CDR3: TGCGCCAGCAGCTTTTGTCAGGACTACGAGCAGTACTTC.

This chain uses TRBV5-1 with TRBJ2-5; weak D call: TRBD1 (5 bases). The J call is doubtful: the DNA matches TRBJ2-7 better. The germline gives CDR1 SGHRS, CDR2 YFSETQ. The CDR3 runs to 15 residues. Here the CDR3 reads CASSTYAGPSYEQYF. The CDR3 coding sequence is TGCGCCAGCAGCACCTATGCAGGGCCCAGCTACGAGCAGTACTTC.

A note on this clonotype: This could be a read error, since a much larger clone is one nucleotide away. This chain links TRBV28 with TRBJ2-3, with TRBD2 identical over 8 bases. This CDR3 comprises 15 residues. Germline CDR1 is MDHEN and CDR2 is SYDVKM. The DNA for the CDR3 is TGTGCCAACAGTTTAGTGGGACTAGGCACAGATACGCAGTATTTT. It translates to CANSLVGLGTDTQYF.